This T cell receptor (beta chain) was retrieved from a study of blood T cell repertoires in COVID-19. Overall study: Researchers got acute and convalescent COVID-19 samples from the United States, Italy and Spain.

There are a few counts of this clone. CDR3 length: 14 amino acids. The V gene's germline CDR1 is SGHTA and CDR2 FQGNSA. The germline V and J ends were trimmed by 4 bases and 5 bases, with 14 bases remaining between them. The cohort comprised adults aged about 18 to 90 years residing in about two dozen US areas. Original handling: Estimation of nucleated cell counts was performed using reference gene primer amplification. The assay was immunoSEQ multiplex PCR, and TCRdb's table has in-frame clones only and misses some. That table furnishes V, J and clone size, whereas the DNA furnished D and trimming. The sample contains about 200,000 clones, about 82% of which appear only once.

The chain recombines TRBV7-2 with TRBJ1-2; TRBD1 might be the D (5 bases). Material: PBMCs or T cells enriched from blood (not recorded which). The TCR was taken from a man aged 35-49 years with acute COVID-19. CDR3: CASSSLWGGYGYTF. As DNA, the CDR3 is TGTGCCAGCAGCTCCCTCTGGGGGGGGTATGGCTACACCTTC.